The T cell receptor beta chain described here comes from a study of tumor and adjacent non-tumor tissue in lung cancer. This clonotype appeared once. A modified ARM-PCR protocol with three rounds of nested PCR amplified TCRbeta. One entry per CDR3 protein, called by TCRdb with MiXCR from the multiplex PCR reads. The sample includes 60,000 to 85,000 distinct CDR3 sequences, roughly three quarters of them seen just once. No cell sorting was done before RNA was extracted from the tissue. This non-tumor lung sample came from over 3 cm beyond the tumor edge. Chemotherapy-naive patients with new lung cancer underwent thoracic surgery in China, August–November 2014. The V gene lost 10 bases and the J gene lost 5 bases, with 21 bases spanning the gap. The CDR3 is 14 amino acids. Per the germline V gene, CDR1 is MNHEY and CDR2 is SVGEGT.

The sequenced material came from distant non-tumor lung tissue. The TCR comes from a man between 60 and 75 years old with non-small cell lung cancer. V and J are TRBV6-2 or TRBV6-3 and TRBJ2-7; a weak D match, TRBD2 (5 bases). The chain's CDR3 is CANREPGYGHEQYF. In DNA form, the CDR3 reads TGTGCCAACAGAGAGCCGGGATATGGCCACGAGCAGTACTTC.